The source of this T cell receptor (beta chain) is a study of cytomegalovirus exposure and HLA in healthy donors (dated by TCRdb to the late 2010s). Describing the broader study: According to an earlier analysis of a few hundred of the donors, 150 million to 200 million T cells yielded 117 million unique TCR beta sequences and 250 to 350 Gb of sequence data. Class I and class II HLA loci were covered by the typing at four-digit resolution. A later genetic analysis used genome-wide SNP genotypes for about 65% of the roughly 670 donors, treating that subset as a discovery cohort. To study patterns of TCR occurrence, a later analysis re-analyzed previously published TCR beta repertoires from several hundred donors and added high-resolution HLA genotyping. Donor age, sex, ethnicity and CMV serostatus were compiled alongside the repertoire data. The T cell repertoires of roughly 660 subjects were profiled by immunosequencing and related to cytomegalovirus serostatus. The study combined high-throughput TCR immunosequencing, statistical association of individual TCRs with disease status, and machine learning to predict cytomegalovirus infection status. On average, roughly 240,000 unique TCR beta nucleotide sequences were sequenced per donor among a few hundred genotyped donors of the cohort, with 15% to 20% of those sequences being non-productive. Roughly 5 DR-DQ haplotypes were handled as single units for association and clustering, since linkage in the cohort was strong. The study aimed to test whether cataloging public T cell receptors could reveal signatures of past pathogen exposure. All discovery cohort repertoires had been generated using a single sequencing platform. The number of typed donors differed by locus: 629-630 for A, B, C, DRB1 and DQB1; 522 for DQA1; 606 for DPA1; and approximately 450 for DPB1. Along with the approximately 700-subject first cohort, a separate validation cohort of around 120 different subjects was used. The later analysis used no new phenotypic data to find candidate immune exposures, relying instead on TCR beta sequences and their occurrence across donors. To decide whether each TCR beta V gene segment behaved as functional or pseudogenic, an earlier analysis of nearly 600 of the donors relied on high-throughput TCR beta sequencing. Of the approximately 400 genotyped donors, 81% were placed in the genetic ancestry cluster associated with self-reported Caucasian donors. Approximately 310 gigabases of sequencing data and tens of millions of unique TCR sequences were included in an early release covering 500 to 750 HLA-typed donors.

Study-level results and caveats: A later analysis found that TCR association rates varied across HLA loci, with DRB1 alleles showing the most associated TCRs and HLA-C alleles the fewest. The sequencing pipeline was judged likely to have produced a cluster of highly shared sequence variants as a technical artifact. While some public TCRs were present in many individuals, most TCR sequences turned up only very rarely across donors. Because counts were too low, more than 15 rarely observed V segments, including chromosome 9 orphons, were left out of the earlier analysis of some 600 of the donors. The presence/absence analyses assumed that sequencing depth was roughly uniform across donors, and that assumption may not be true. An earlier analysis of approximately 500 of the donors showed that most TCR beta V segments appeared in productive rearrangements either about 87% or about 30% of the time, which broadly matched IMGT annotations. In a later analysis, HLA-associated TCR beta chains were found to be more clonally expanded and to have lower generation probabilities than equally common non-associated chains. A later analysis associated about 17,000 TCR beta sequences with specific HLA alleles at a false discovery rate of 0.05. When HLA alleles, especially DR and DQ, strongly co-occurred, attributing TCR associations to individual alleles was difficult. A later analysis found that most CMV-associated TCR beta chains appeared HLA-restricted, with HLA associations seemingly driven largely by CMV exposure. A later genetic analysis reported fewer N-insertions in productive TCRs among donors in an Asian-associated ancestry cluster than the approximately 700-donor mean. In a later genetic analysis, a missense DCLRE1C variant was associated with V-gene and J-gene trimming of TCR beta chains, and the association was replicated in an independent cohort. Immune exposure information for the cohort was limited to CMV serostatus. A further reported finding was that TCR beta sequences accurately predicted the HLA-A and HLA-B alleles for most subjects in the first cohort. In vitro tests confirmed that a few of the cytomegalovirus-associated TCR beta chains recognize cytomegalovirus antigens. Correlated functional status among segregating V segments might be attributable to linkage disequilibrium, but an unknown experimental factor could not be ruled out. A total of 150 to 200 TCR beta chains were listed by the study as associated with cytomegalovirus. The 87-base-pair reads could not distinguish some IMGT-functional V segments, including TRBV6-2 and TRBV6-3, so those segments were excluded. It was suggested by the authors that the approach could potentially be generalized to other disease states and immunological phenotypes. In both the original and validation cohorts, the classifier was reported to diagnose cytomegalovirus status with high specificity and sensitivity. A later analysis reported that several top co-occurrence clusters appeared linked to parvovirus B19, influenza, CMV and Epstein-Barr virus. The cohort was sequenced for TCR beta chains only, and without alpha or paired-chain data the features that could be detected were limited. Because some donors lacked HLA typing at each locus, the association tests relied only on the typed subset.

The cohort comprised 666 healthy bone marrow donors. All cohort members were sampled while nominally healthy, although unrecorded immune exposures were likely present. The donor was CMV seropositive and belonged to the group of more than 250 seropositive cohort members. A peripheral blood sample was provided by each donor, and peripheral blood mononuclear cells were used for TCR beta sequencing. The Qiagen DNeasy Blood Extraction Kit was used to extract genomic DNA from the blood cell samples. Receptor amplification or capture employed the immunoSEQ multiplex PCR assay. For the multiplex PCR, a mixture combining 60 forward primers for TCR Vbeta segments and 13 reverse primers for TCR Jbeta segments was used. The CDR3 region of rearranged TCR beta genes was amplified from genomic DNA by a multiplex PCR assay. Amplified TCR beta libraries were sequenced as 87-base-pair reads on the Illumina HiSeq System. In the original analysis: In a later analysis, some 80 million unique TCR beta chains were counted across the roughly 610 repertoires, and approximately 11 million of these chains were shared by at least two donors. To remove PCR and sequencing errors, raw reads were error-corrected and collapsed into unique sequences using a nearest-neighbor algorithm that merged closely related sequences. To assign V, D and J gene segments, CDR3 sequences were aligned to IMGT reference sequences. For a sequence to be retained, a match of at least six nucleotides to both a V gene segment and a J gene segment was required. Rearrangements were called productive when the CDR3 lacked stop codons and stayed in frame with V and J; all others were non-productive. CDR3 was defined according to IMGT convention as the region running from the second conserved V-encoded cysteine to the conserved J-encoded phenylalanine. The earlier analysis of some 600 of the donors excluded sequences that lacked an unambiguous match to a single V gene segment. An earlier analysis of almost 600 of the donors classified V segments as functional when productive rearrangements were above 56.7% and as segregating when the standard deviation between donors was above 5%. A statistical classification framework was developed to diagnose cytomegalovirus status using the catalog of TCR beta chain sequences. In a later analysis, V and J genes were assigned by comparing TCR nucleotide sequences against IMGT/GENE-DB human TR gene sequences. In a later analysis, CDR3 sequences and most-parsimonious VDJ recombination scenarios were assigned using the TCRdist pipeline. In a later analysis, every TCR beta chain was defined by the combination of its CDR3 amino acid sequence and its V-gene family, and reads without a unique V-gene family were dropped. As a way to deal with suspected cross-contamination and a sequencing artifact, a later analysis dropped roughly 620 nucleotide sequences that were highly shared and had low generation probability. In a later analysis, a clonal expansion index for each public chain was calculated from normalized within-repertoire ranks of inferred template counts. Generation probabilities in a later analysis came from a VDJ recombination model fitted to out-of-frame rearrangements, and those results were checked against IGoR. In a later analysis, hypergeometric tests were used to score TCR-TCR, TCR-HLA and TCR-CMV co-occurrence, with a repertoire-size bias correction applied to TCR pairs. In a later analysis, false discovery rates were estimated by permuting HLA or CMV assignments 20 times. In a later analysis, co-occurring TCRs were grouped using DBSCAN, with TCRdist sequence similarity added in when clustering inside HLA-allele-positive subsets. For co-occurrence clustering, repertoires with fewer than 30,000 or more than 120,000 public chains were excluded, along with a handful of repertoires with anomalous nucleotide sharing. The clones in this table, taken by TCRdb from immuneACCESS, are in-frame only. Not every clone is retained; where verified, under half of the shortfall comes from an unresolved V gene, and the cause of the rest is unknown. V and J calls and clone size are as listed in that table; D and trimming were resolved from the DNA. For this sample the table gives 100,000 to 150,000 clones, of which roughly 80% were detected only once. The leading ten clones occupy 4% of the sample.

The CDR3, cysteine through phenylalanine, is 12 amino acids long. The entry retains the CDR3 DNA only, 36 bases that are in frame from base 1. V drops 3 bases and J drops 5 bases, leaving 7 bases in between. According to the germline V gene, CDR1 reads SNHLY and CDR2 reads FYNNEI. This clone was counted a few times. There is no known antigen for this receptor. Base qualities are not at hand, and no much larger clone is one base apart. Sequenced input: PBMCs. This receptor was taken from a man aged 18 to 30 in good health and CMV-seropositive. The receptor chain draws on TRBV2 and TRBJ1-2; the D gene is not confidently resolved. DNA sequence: TGTGCCAGCAGTGACTCACAGTATGGCTACACCTTC. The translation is CASSDSQYGYTF.